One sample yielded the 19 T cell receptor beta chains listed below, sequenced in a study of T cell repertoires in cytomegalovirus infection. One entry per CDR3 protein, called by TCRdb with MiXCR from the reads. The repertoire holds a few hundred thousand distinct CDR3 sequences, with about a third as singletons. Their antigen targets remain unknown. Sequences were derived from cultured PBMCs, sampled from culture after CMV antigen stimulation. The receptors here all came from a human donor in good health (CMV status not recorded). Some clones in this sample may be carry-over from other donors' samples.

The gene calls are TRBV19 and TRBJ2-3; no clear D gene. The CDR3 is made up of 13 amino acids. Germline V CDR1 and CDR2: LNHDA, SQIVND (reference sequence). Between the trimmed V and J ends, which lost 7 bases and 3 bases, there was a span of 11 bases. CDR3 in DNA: TGTGCCAGTACCTCTAGGGCAACAGATACGCAGTATTTT. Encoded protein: CASTSRATDTQYF.

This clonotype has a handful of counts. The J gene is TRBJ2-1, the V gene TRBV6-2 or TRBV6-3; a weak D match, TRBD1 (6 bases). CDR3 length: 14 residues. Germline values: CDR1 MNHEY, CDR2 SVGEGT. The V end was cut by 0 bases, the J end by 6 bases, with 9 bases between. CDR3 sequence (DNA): TGTGCCAGCAGTTACTCCGGGACACCCAATGAGCAGTTCTTC. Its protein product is CASSYSGTPNEQFF.

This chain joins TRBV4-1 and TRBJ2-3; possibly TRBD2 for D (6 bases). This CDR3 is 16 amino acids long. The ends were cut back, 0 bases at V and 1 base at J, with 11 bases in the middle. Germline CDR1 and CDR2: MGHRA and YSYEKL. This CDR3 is CASSQDRASGTDTQYF. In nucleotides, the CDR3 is TGCGCCAGCAGCCAAGATCGGGCTAGCGGCACAGATACGCAGTATTTT.

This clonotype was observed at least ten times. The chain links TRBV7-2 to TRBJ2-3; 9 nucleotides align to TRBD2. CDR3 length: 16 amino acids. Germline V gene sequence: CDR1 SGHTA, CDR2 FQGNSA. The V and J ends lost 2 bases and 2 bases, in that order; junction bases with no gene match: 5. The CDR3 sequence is CASSLRLAGYTDTQYF. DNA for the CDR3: TGTGCCAGCAGCTTAAGGCTAGCGGGATACACAGATACGCAGTATTTT.

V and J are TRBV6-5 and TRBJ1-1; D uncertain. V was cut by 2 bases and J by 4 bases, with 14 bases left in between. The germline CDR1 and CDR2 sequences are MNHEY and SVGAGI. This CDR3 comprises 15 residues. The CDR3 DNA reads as TGTGCCAGCAGTTACCGGGGTAGGGTTAGCACTGAAGCTTTCTTT. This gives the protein CASSYRGRVSTEAFF.

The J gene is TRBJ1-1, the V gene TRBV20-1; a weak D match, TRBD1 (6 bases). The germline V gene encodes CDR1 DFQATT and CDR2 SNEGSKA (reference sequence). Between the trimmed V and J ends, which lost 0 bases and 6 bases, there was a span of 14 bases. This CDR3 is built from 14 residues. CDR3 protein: CSARDNRGGPEAFF. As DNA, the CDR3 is TGCAGTGCTAGAGATAACCGGGGGGGCCCTGAAGCTTTCTTT.

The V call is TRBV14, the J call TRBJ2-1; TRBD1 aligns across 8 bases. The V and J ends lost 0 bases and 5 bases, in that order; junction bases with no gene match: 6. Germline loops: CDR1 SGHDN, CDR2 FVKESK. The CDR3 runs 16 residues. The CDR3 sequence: CASSQDDRGSNNEQFF. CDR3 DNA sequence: TGTGCCAGCAGCCAAGATGACAGGGGAAGCAACAATGAGCAGTTCTTC. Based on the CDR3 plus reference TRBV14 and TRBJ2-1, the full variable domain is EAGVTQFPSHSVIEKGQTVTLRCDPISGHDNLYWYRRVMGKEIKFLLHFVKESKQDESGMPNNRFLAERTGGTYSTLKVQPAELEDSGVYFCASSQDDRGSNNEQFFGPGTRLTVL.

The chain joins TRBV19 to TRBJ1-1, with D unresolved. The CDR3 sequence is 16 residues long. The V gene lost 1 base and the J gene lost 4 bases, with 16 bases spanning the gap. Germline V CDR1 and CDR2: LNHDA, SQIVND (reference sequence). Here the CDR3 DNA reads TGTGCCAGTAGTATAGCCCCACAGCCGACGAGCACTGAAGCTTTCTTT. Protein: CASSIAPQPTSTEAFF.

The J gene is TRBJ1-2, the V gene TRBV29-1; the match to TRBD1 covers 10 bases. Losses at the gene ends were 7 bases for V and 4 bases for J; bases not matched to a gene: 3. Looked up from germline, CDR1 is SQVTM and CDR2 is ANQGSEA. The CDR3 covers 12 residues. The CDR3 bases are TGCAGCGGAGGACAGGGGGGCTATGGCTACACCTTC. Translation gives CSGGQGGYGYTF.

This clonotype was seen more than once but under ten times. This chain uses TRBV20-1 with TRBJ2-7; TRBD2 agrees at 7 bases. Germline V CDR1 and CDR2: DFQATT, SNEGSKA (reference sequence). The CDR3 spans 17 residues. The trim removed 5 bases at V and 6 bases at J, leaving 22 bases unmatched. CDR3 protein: CSALPILAGLRSPEQYV. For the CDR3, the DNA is TGCAGTGCTCTCCCCATCCTCGCGGGACTACGGTCGCCCGAGCAGTACGTC.

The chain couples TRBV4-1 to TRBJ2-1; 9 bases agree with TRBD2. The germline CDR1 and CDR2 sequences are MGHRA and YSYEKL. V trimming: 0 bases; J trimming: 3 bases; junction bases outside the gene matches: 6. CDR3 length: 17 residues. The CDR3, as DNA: TGCGCCAGCAGCCAAGAGCGGTGGACTAGCGACTACAATGAGCAGTTCTTC. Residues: CASSQERWTSDYNEQFF.

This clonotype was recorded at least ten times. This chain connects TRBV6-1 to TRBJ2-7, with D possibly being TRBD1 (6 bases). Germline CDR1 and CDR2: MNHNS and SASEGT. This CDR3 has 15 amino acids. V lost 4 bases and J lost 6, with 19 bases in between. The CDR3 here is CASSAVGQTAGEQYF. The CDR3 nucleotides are TGTGCCAGCAGTGCCGTAGGACAGACGGCTGGCGAGCAGTACTTC.

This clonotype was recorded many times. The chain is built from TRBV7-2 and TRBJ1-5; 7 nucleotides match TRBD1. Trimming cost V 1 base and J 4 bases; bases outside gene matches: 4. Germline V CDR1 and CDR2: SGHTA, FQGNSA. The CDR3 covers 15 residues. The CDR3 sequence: CASSLGPQGNQPQHF. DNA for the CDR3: TGTGCCAGCAGCTTAGGCCCACAGGGGAATCAGCCCCAGCATTTT.

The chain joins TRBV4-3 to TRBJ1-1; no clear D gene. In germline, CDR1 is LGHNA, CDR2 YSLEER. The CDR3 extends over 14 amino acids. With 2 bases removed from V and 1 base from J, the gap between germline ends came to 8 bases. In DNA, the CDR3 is TGCGCCAGCAGCCAACTCTCAGGGAACACTGAAGCTTTCTTT. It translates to CASSQLSGNTEAFF.

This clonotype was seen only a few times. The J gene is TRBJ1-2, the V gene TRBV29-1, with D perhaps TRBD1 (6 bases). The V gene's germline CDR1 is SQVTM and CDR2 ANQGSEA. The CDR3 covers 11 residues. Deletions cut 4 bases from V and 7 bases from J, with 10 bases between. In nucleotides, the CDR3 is TGCAGCGTTGGGGGGGCGGGTGGCTACACCTTC. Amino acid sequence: CSVGGAGGYTF.

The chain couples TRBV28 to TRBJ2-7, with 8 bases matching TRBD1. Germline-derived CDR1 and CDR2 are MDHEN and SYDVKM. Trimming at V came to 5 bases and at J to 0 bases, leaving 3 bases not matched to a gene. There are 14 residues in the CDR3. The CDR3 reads CASSTGGSSYEQYF. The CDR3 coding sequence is TGTGCCAGCAGTACAGGGGGGAGCTCCTACGAGCAGTACTTC. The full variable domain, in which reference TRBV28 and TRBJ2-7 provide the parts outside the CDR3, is DVKVTQSSRYLVKRTGEKVFLECVQDMDHENMFWYRQDPGLGLRLIYFSYDVKMKEKGDIPEGYSVSREKKERFSLILESASTNQTSMYLCASSTGGSSYEQYFGPGTRLTVT.

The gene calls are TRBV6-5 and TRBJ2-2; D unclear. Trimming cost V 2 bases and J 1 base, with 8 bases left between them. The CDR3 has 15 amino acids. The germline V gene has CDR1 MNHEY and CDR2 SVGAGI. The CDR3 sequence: CASSYDPGNTGELFF. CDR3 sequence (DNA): TGTGCCAGCAGTTACGATCCTGGGAACACCGGGGAGCTGTTTTTT.

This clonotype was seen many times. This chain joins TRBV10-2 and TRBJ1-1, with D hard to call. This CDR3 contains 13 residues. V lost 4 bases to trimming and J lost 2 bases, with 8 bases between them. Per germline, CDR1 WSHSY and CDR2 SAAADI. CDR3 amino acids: CASSGPLNTEAFF. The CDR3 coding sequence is TGCGCCAGCAGTGGGCCGTTAAACACTGAAGCTTTCTTT.

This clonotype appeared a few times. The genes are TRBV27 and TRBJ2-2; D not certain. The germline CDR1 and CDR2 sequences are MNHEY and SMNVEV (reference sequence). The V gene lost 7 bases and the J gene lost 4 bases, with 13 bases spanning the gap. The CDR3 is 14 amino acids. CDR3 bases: TGTGCCAGCACCTCCCAGACGGTCACCGGGGAGCTGTTTTTT. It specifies CASTSQTVTGELFF.